This T cell receptor (beta chain) was identified in a study of T cell clonotyping in hematopoietic cell transplantation. As for the study in general: Cytoreduction preceded collection of pretransplant recipient samples.

Findings of the study overall: Recipient TCR diversity dropped after transplant; expanded clonotypes rose from day 30 to 180. Higher Inverse Simpson Index values in graft donor and pretransplant recipient predicted broader posttransplant TCR diversity.

Sequencing was performed with immunoSEQ multiplex PCR; in TCRdb, only in-frame clones are kept and a portion is missing. The table records some 45,000 clones, approximately 80% of them present only once. CDR1 is GTSNPN, CDR2 SVGIG, per germline (reference sequence). The CDR3 runs 14 residues. J lost 1 base, V lost 3 bases, and 4 bases had no gene match. Specified time point: recipient sample about 28 days before transplant, after cytoreduction. Blood collection times were about day -28 and days 30, 100, 180 posttransplant. Of note for this clone: The antigen is undetermined.

The chain joins TRBV30 to TRBJ1-1; 8 bases are shared with TRBD1. This clonotype was obtained from a man aged 60 to 75 with myelodysplastic syndrome. Some clones in this sample may be carry-over from other donors' samples. Here the sequenced sample was peripheral blood mononuclear cells, taken before stem cell transplant. This chain's CDR3 is CAWRLDRANTEAFF. In nucleotides, the CDR3 is TGTGCCTGGAGACTGGACAGGGCGAACACTGAAGCTTTCTTT.